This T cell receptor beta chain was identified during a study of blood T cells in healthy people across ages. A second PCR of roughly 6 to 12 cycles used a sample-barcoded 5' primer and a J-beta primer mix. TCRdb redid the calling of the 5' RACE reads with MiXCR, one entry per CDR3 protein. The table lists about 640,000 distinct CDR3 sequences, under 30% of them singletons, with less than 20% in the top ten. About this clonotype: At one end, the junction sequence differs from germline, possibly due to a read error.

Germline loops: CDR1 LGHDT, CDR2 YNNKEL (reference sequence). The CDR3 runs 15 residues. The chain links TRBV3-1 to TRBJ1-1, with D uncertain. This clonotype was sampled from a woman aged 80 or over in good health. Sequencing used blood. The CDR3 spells CASTQQGSYGTEAFF. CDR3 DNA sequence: TGTGCCAGCACCCAACAAGGAAGCTACGGTACTGAAGCTTTCTTT.